The TCR beta chain under discussion was sequenced for a study of blood T cell repertoires in COVID-19. Clones were read by immunoSEQ multiplex PCR, and TCRdb kept only the in-frame ones, dropping some. Of a few hundred thousand clones listed, about 90% are singletons. The V gene's germline CDR1 is SGHAT and CDR2 FQNNGV. Trimming took 7 bases from V and 3 from J; bases not matched to a gene: 8. The CDR3 extends over 14 amino acids. This chain uses TRBV11-2 with TRBJ2-5; 7 bases line up with TRBD2. The sample comprised PBMCs or T cells enriched from blood (not recorded which). The TCR was taken from a human donor in a cohort exposed to, infected with or recovered from COVID-19 (not recorded which). The donor label of this sample is uncertain. CDR3 sequence reads: CASTFREGEETQYF. CDR3 nucleotide sequence: TGTGCCAGCACTTTTAGGGAGGGAGAAGAGACCCAGTACTTC.